This TCR beta chain was sequenced in a study of OX40 agonist ivuxolimab in advanced cancers. Baseline was the first blood sampling point, followed by cycle 4 day 1 and cycle 7 day 1. The germline gives CDR1 GTSNPN, CDR2 SVGIG (reference sequence). CDR3 length equals 11 residues. V dropped 3 bases and J dropped 4 bases, with 4 bases sitting between them. Assay used: immunoSEQ multiplex PCR; TCRdb lists only in-frame clones, some missing. The table includes some 33,000 clones, roughly 81% detected once. The gene calls are TRBV30 and TRBJ2-1; the D is unclear. The sequence came from an adult with an advanced solid tumor such as melanoma, head and neck, liver or kidney cancer. This specimen consisted of CD4+ or CD8+ T cells sorted from blood, obtained in a trial of the OX40 agonist ivuxolimab. In nucleotides, the CDR3 is TGTGCCTGGAGAAGGTACAATGAGCAGTTCTTC. Translated, it gives CAWRRYNEQFF. Full variable domain (missing parts from reference TRBV30 and TRBJ2-1): SQTIHQWPATLVQPVGSPLSLECTVEGTSNPNLYWYRQAAGRGLQLLFYSVGIGQISSEVPQNLSASRPQDRQFILSSKKLLLSDSGFYLCAWRRYNEQFFGPGTRLTVL.